This T cell receptor (beta chain) was captured by sequencing in a study of blood T cell repertoires in COVID-19. This clone occurred a few times. The CDR3 runs 15 residues. From germline, CDR1 is MNHEY and CDR2 SVGAGI. Trimming stripped 2 bases from V and 0 bases from J, with 9 bases between. Data came from immunoSEQ multiplex PCR; TCRdb stores just in-frame clones and leaves some out. Found here are tens of thousands of clones, approximately 80% of them singletons; the top ten hold 28%. Sequenced material: peripheral blood. This rearrangement joins TRBV6-5 to TRBJ2-3; D is unclear. The clonotype comes from a man aged 70 or older with acute or convalescent COVID-19. As DNA, the CDR3 is TGTGCCAGCAGTTACCCCTCCGGGAGCACAGATACGCAGTATTTT. This codes for CASSYPSGSTDTQYF.